The TCR beta chain under discussion was sequenced for a study of T-cell memory formation after mild COVID-19. Study-wide points: Second-wave clones peaking on day 37 lacked confirmed SARS-CoV-2 specificity. The finding that pre-infection memory included some responding clones suggested that cross-reactive memory joined. Day 15 to 85 contracting clones showed balanced CD4/CD8; day 15 to 37 expanders favored CD4+.

Comments on this clonotype: Its antigen is unknown.

This CDR3 region has 14 residues. Germline V gene lookup returns CDR1 LNHDA and CDR2 SQIVND (reference sequence). The ends were cut back, 1 base at V and 5 bases at J, with 9 bases in the middle. The authors produced TCR alpha and TCR beta cDNA libraries with sample barcodes and UMIs by 5'RACE using constant-segment primers. TCRdb fed the 5' RACE reads into MiXCR, producing one record per CDR3 protein. The sample lists roughly 43,000 distinct CDR3 sequences, 9.5% occurring once. The J gene is TRBJ1-5, the V gene TRBV19; no reliable D call. The source material was PBMCs or a T cell subset sorted from them (not recorded which). This sequence originates from an adult woman who had mild COVID-19 (a few samples of this study predate the infection). Cell type and time point are not known. The CDR3 loop is CASSIATGDQPQHF. CDR3 DNA sequence: TGTGCCAGTAGTATAGCAACCGGGGATCAGCCCCAGCATTTT. Together with reference TRBV19 and TRBJ1-5, the CDR3 gives the full variable domain: DGGITQSPKYLFRKEGQNVTLSCEQNLNHDAMYWYRQDPGQGLRLIYYSQIVNDFQKGDIAEGYSVSREKKESFPLTVTSAQKNPTAFYLCASSIATGDQPQHFGDGTRLSIL.